The 8 T cell receptor beta chains presented below share a single source sample, sequenced in a study of T cells expressing NK-cell markers. Each CDR3 protein gets one entry in TCRdb, which reprocessed the 5' RACE reads and gives no DNA. The sample table sets out a few hundred thousand distinct CDR3 sequences. The sample was blood T cells: a sorted CD56 or NKG2C T cell subset, CD4+ or CD8+ T cells, or bulk PBMC T cells (not recorded which). These receptors came from a man aged 18 to 69 in good health.

The chain carries TRBV3-1 and TRBJ2-1; TCRdb lists TRBD1, though no DNA is available to test this call. From germline, CDR1 is LGHDT and CDR2 YNNKEL (reference sequence). This CDR3 contains 15 residues. The CDR3 sequence is CASSLPGQGFGEQFF.

The V gene is TRBV6-5, the J gene TRBJ2-6; TCRdb picks TRBD1, but there is no DNA to check that call. This CDR3 is built from 17 residues. Germline CDR1 reads MNHEY; CDR2 reads SVGAGI. This CDR3 is CASSSGQGFTGANVLTF.

The chain has TRBV14 and TRBJ2-4; the TCRdb D gene call, TRBD1, has no DNA to confirm it. Germline loops: CDR1 SGHDN, CDR2 FVKESK. The CDR3 is 16 amino acids. CDR3 region: CASSQDRGHAKNIQYF.

The V gene is TRBV5-1, the J gene TRBJ1-1; TCRdb designates TRBD1, a call that cannot be tested without DNA. This CDR3 region has 14 residues. Per the germline V gene, CDR1 is SGHRS and CDR2 is YFSETQ. The CDR3 loop is CASRLQGFGTEAFF.

The chain recombines TRBV20-1 with TRBJ2-5. Germline CDR1 DFQATT, CDR2 SNEGSKA (reference sequence). CDR3 length: 13 amino acids. CDR3: CSARSRGLQTQYF.

The chain employs TRBV6-1 and TRBJ1-6. This CDR3 is built from 16 residues. Germline V gives CDR1 MNHNS, CDR2 SASEGT. The CDR3 protein is CASSARATLDNSPLHF.

The V gene is TRBV5-1, the J gene TRBJ1-2; there is no DNA to check the TCRdb D call of TRBD1. The CDR3 spans 15 residues. Germline loops: CDR1 SGHRS, CDR2 YFSETQ. This chain's CDR3 is CASSGGGPTVDGYTF. Together with reference TRBV5-1 and TRBJ1-2, the CDR3 gives the full variable domain: KAGVTQTPRYLIKTRGQQVTLSCSPISGHRSVSWYQQTPGQGLQFLFEYFSETQRNKGNFPGRFSGRQFSNSRSEMNVSTLELGDSALYLCASSGGGPTVDGYTFGSGTRLTVV.

The chain carries TRBV20-1 and TRBJ2-5. CDR3 length equals 14 residues. The germline gives CDR1 DFQATT, CDR2 SNEGSKA (reference sequence). Here the CDR3 reads CSARNLAVEETQYF.